This is a list of T cell receptor beta chains from one sample in a study of CD8 T cells in Susac syndrome. TCRdb passed the immunoSEQ multiplex PCR reads through MiXCR, listing each CDR3 protein once. The sample shows some 170,000 distinct CDR3 sequences, 94% of them seen only once. The sample comprised CD4+ T cells from PBMCs. These receptors all come from a human donor with multiple sclerosis. Both conserved end residues are part of each CDR3. A D gene is named only where the DNA matches it firmly. Only part of the rows carry a size: once, few, many, or a class if the clone is expanded.

size: NA
J: TRBJ1-4
V: TRBV7-9
D: NA
CDR3: CASSPPVSRATNEKLFF
DNA: TGTGCCAGCAGCCCCCCCGTGTCCCGAGCGACTAATGAAAAACTGTTTTTT

size: NA
J: TRBJ2-6
V: TRBV7-9
D: NA
CDR3: CASSPTGANVLTF
DNA: TGTGCCAGCAGCCCCACGGGGGCCAACGTCCTGACTTTC

size: once
J: TRBJ2-1
V: TRBV7-9
D: TRBD2
CDR3: CASSLFGWGEGLGEQFF
DNA: TGTGCCAGCAGCTTATTTGGTTGGGGGGAGGGTTTGGGTGAGCAGTTCTTC

size: NA
J: TRBJ2-5
V: TRBV18
D: NA
CDR3: CASSPYHLETQYF
DNA: TGTGCCAGCTCACCTTACCATTTAGAGACCCAGTACTTC

size: NA
J: TRBJ1-2
V: TRBV5-4
D: NA
CDR3: CASSARVNYGYTF
DNA: TGTGCCAGCAGCGCGCGGGTTAACTATGGCTACACCTTC

size: NA
J: TRBJ2-5
V: TRBV12-3/TRBV12-4
D: TRBD1
CDR3: CASSLEDRRTQYF
DNA: TGTGCCAGCAGCCTAGAGGACAGGCGGACCCAGTACTTC

size: NA
J: TRBJ2-1
V: TRBV20-1
D: NA
CDR3: CSAGPSPGQQFF
DNA: TGCAGTGCGGGTCCCTCGCCGGGCCAGCAGTTCTTC

size: NA
J: TRBJ1-3
V: TRBV5-8
D: NA
CDR3: CASRAGWGGNTIYF
DNA: TGTGCCAGCAGGGCTGGCTGGGGAGGAAACACCATATATTTT

size: NA
J: TRBJ1-2
V: TRBV2
D: NA
CDR3: CASSAQGRGYTF
DNA: TGTGCCAGCAGTGCCCAGGGTAGGGGCTACACCTTC

size: NA
J: TRBJ1-2
V: TRBV5-1
D: NA
CDR3: CASSQDRYYGYTF
DNA: TGCGCCAGCAGTCAAGACAGGTACTATGGCTACACCTTC

size: NA
J: TRBJ1-1
V: TRBV19
D: NA
CDR3: CASSLQLLNTEAFF
DNA: TGTGCCAGTAGCCTACAACTTCTGAACACTGAAGCTTTCTTT

size: NA
J: TRBJ1-1
V: TRBV7-8
D: NA
CDR3: CASSLDRMNTEAFF
DNA: TGTGCCAGCAGCTTAGACAGAATGAACACTGAAGCTTTCTTT

size: NA
J: TRBJ2-1
V: TRBV4-3
D: NA
CDR3: CASSLTRGGNEQFF
DNA: TGCGCCAGCAGCCTGACTAGGGGGGGCAATGAGCAGTTCTTC

size: NA
J: TRBJ1-3
V: TRBV28
D: NA
CDR3: CASSLFLSGNTIYF
DNA: TGTGCCAGCAGTTTATTCCTGTCTGGAAACACCATATATTTT

size: once
J: TRBJ2-5
V: TRBV20-1
D: NA
CDR3: CSANAGTQETQYF
DNA: TGCAGTGCTAACGCCGGGACTCAGGAGACCCAGTACTTC

size: NA
J: TRBJ2-2
V: TRBV20-1
D: NA
CDR3: CSAPPVGTFDAGELFF
DNA: TGCAGTGCCCCCCCCGTGGGCACGTTCGACGCCGGGGAGCTGTTTTTT

size: NA
J: TRBJ1-3
V: TRBV7-9
D: NA
CDR3: CASSFAENTIYF
DNA: TGTGCCAGCAGCTTTGCCGAAAACACCATATATTTT

size: NA
J: TRBJ2-5
V: TRBV24-1
D: TRBD2
CDR3: CATSSAGGVETQYF
DNA: TGTGCCACCAGTTCTGCGGGAGGGGTGGAGACCCAGTACTTC

size: NA
J: TRBJ1-2
V: TRBV6-1
D: TRBD1
CDR3: CASSKGEGAALYGYTF
DNA: TGTGCCAGCAGCAAGGGGGAGGGGGCGGCCCTCTATGGCTACACCTTC

size: once
J: TRBJ2-7
V: TRBV27
D: NA
CDR3: CASMKAKGPYEQYF
DNA: TGTGCCAGCATGAAAGCCAAGGGTCCCTACGAGCAGTACTTC